This T cell receptor (beta chain) is drawn from a study of cytomegalovirus exposure and HLA in healthy donors. V shed 5 bases and J 0 bases; nucleotides not matched to a gene: 6. Germline V gene sequence: CDR1 SGHVS, CDR2 FQNEAQ. The CDR3 loop spans 15 amino acids. A multiplex PCR was run with 60 Vbeta primers and 13 Jbeta primers. Measured with immunoSEQ multiplex PCR; TCRdb has only the in-frame clones, and not every one. The sample carries 100,000 to 150,000 clones, roughly 80% recorded once. This TCR derives from a man younger than 35 in good health and CMV-seropositive. Sequences were obtained from PBMCs. The rearrangement links TRBV7-8 to TRBJ1-1, with 7 bases that match TRBD1. CDR3 sequence (DNA): TGTGCCAGCAGCAACAGGACAGGCGTGAACACTGAAGCTTTCTTT. Residues: CASSNRTGVNTEAFF.